This TCR beta chain derives from a study of preoperative IRX-2 immunotherapy in early breast cancer. The treatment denotes: preoperative locoregional IRX-2 cytokine immunotherapy. Patients received preoperative, locoregional IRX-2 cytokine immunotherapy in a phase Ib study. CDR1 and CDR2 from the germline V gene are LNHDA and SQIVND (reference sequence). V lost 5 bases, J lost 1 base, and 15 bases lay in between. The CDR3 is made up of 15 amino acids. TCRdb keeps only in-frame clones here, not all; method: immunoSEQ multiplex PCR. The sample carries roughly 45,000 clones, approximately 94% recorded once.

The sequencing used tumor tissue, collected after IRX-2 immunotherapy. The J gene is TRBJ2-7, the V gene TRBV19; maybe TRBD2 (6 bases). The TCR sequence derives from a human donor with breast cancer. The CDR3 coding sequence is TGTGCCAGTAGTCCATCAAGCGGGCGATCCTACGAGCAGTACTTC. Amino acids: CASSPSSGRSYEQYF. Drawing the rest from reference TRBV19 and TRBJ2-7, the complete variable domain is DGGITQSPKYLFRKEGQNVTLSCEQNLNHDAMYWYRQDPGQGLRLIYYSQIVNDFQKGDIAEGYSVSREKKESFPLTVTSAQKNPTAFYLCASSPSSGRSYEQYFGPGTRLTVT.